Each of the 17 T cell receptor beta chains below was sequenced from the same sample in a study of Graves' ophthalmopathy and Graves' hyperthyroidism. RNA transcripts served as template for amplifying TCR beta CDR3 sequences. Second-round multiplex PCR followed a first-round RT-PCR using HTBI primers. TCRdb processed the multiplex PCR reads anew with MiXCR; each CDR3 protein has one entry. The repertoire holds roughly 410,000 distinct CDR3 sequences, with roughly 15% as singletons. The material sequenced was peripheral blood. The receptors here all came from a young woman with stable Graves' hyperthyroidism.

There are many counts of this clonotype. This chain links TRBV6-4 with TRBJ2-6; TRBD1 matches at 9 bases. V shed 5 bases and J 2 bases; nucleotides not matched to a gene: 7. CDR3 size: 17 residues. Germline CDR1 and CDR2: MRHNA and SNTAGT. CDR3 DNA sequence: TGTGCCAGCAGTCGGTCCCGGGACAGGGCTGGGGCCAACGTCCTGACTTTC. It yields the protein CASSRSRDRAGANVLTF.

The table lists this clonotype with many counts. J is TRBJ1-1 and V is TRBV12-3 or TRBV12-4; D remains ambiguous. This CDR3 has 14 residues. Trimming shortened V by 7 bases and J by 2 bases, and 14 bases separated the two germline ends. The CDR3 reads CASTVQLLNTEAFF. CDR3 in DNA: TGTGCCAGCACCGTACAGTTACTTAACACTGAAGCTTTCTTT.

This chain joins TRBV6-2 or TRBV6-3 and TRBJ1-3, with 12 bases matching TRBD1. CDR3 size: 19 residues. Germline CDR1 reads MNHEY; CDR2 reads SVGEGT. V was clipped by 2 bases and J by 2 bases; unmatched bases: 10. This CDR3 is CASSYPLRDRGRTGNTIYF. Here the CDR3 DNA reads TGTGCCAGCAGTTACCCGCTCCGGGACAGGGGGCGAACTGGAAACACCATATATTTT.

Comments on this clonotype: The junction departs from germline at one end; a sequencing error may be responsible. The genes are TRBV10-2 and TRBJ1-1; TRBD1 aligns across 7 bases. CDR1 is WSHSY and CDR2 is SAAADI in the germline V gene. The CDR3 spans 12 residues. The CDR3 DNA follows: TGCGCCACACCGGGGACAGAAATGGGACTCACCTTT. Its protein is CATPGTEMGLTF.

This clonotype has a count of ten or more. This chain joins TRBV7-8 and TRBJ1-1; D unclear. Deletions cut 2 bases from V and 7 bases from J, with 11 bases between. Germline CDR1 reads SGHVS; CDR2 reads FQNEAQ. This CDR3 is built from 13 residues. CDR3: CASSLSSELEAFF. The CDR3 region has the DNA TGTGCCAGCAGCTTAAGTTCAGAACTTGAAGCTTTCTTT.

As regards this clonotype: The conserved phenylalanine or tryptophan normally closing the CDR3 is absent here, so this likely arose from a read error. This chain connects TRBV27 to TRBJ2-5; 8 bases align to TRBD1. The CDR3 loop spans 14 amino acids. Germline V lookup: CDR1 MNHEY, CDR2 SMNVEV (reference sequence). Unmatched junction bases numbered 9, after V lost 3 bases and J lost 9 bases. DNA of the CDR3: TGTGCCAGCAGTTTCGGACAGGGTGGGGAGTCCCAGTACTAC. It translates to CASSFGQGGESQYY.

The gene calls are TRBV25-1 and TRBJ1-2; D remains unclear. The V end lost 2 bases, the J end lost 0 bases, and 10 bases lay between the germline ends. The CDR3 runs to 15 residues. Germline CDR1 reads MGHDK; CDR2 reads SYGVNS. The CDR3 coding sequence is TGTGCCAGCAGTGAAACCAGCGGACCTAACTATGGCTACACCTTC. It is translated as CASSETSGPNYGYTF.

This clonotype was observed many times. The rearrangement uses TRBV15 and TRBJ1-1; no firm D call. V lost 2 bases and J lost 4, with 11 bases in between. This CDR3 is built from 14 residues. Looked up from germline, CDR1 is LNHNV and CDR2 is YYDKDF (reference sequence). CDR3 bases: TGTGCCACCAGCAGAAGTAGAGCAGGCACTGAAGCTTTCTTT. Amino acid sequence: CATSRSRAGTEAFF. Full variable domain (outside the CDR3, taken from reference TRBV15 and TRBJ1-1): DAMVIQNPRYQVTQFGKPVTLSCSQTLNHNVMYWYQQKSSQAPKLLFHYYDKDFNNEADTPDNFQSRRPNTSFCFLDIRSPGLGDTAMYLCATSRSRAGTEAFFGQGTRLTVV.

This clonotype has a count of ten or more. The gene calls are TRBV9 and TRBJ2-5; 8 bases agree with TRBD1. V shed 4 bases and J 1 base; nucleotides not matched to a gene: 3. CDR1 SGDLS and CDR2 YYNGEE come from the germline V gene. The CDR3 has 14 amino acids. Here the CDR3 reads CASSFGQGQETQYF. CDR3 DNA: TGTGCCAGCAGCTTCGGACAGGGCCAAGAGACCCAGTACTTC.

This clonotype came up many times. The CDR3 bases are TGCGCCAGCAGCCAAGTGATAGGGCCGCCTTCACCCCTCCACTTT. It specifies CASSQVIGPPSPLHF. V usage is TRBV4-1 and J usage is TRBJ1-6; D not certain. The ends were cut back, 1 base at V and 9 bases at J, with 13 bases in the middle. Germline CDR1 is MGHRA and CDR2 is YSYEKL. The CDR3 loop spans 15 amino acids.

The chain is built from TRBV12-3 or TRBV12-4 and TRBJ1-5; TRBD1 aligns across 9 bases. V lost 1 base to trimming and J lost 5 bases; unmatched junction nucleotides: 9. The CDR3 loop spans 17 amino acids. The CDR3 spells CASSLGRGTGQDQPQHF. In nucleotides, the CDR3 is TGTGCCAGCAGTTTAGGTAGGGGGACAGGGCAGGATCAGCCCCAGCATTTT.

This clonotype was seen ten or more times. The CDR3 DNA follows: TGCAGTGCTAGAGCCGACAGGGTAGGCATGAACACTGAAGCTTTCTTT. Translation gives CSARADRVGMNTEAFF. The chain joins TRBV20-1 to TRBJ1-1; 7 nucleotides match TRBD1. CDR3 size: 16 residues. Per germline, CDR1 DFQATT and CDR2 SNEGSKA (reference sequence). Trimming took 1 base from V and 0 from J; bases not matched to a gene: 8.

This clonotype showed up many times. The chain employs TRBV7-9 and TRBJ2-5; D uncertain. Germline loops: CDR1 SEHNR, CDR2 FQNEAQ (reference sequence). Trimming shortened V by 5 bases and J by 13 bases, and 14 bases separated the two germline ends. CDR3 size: 11 residues. The CDR3 DNA reads TGTGCCAGCAGCACCGGGCTATTTGTGTACTTC. Protein product: CASSTGLFVYF.

This clonotype was counted many times. The V gene is TRBV7-3, the J gene TRBJ2-5; TRBD1 aligns across 8 bases. The CDR3 contains 15 residues. The trim removed 5 bases at V and 5 bases at J, leaving 10 bases unmatched. Germline V gene lookup returns CDR1 SGHTA and CDR2 FQGTGA. Written as DNA, the CDR3 is TGTGCCAGCAGCCCCGACAGGGGAACCTGGGAGACCCAGTACTTC. This translates into CASSPDRGTWETQYF.

This clonotype was seen ten or more times. The chain has TRBV11-1 and TRBJ2-5; D might be TRBD2 (6 bases). Per the germline V gene, CDR1 is SGHAT and CDR2 is FQDESV (reference sequence). The length of the CDR3 is 15 residues. V lost 0 bases to trimming and J lost 4 bases, with 12 bases between them. The CDR3 DNA reads TGTGCCAGCAGCTTAGCGCGGACTACCCCAGAGACCCAGTACTTC. This translates into CASSLARTTPETQYF.

The sample holds many counts of this clonotype. This sequence joins TRBV12-3 or TRBV12-4 and TRBJ2-3; D remains unclear. Trimming pared 1 base from V and 2 bases from J, leaving 7 bases between. The CDR3 consists of 14 residues. The DNA of the CDR3 is TGTGCCAGCAGTTTAGGCGCCCTCACAGATACGCAGTATTTT. This codes for CASSLGALTDTQYF.

Many counts were recorded for this clonotype. The chain recombines TRBV7-8 with TRBJ2-4, with D perhaps TRBD2 (6 bases). This CDR3 comprises 17 residues. V was pared by 5 bases and J by 0 bases, with 17 bases between. Per germline, CDR1 SGHVS and CDR2 FQNEAQ. The CDR3 loop reads CASSLGVGGSAKNIQYF. The CDR3 DNA reads as TGTGCCAGCAGCCTAGGGGTCGGGGGATCAGCCAAAAACATTCAGTACTTC.